Below are 17 T cell receptor beta chains sequenced from a single sample in a study of T-cell memory formation after mild COVID-19. TCRdb independently ran MiXCR on the 5' RACE reads; one entry per CDR3 protein. The data hold 150,000 to 200,000 distinct CDR3 sequences, with 14% observed a single time. Sequenced input: PBMCs or a T cell subset sorted from them (not recorded which). Every receptor here comes from an adult woman who had mild COVID-19 (a few samples of this study predate the infection). Cell type and time point are not known.

The rearrangement joins TRBV29-1 to TRBJ2-7, with D uncertain. The germline gives CDR1 SQVTM, CDR2 ANQGSEA. V lost 4 bases and J 2 bases, leaving 9 bases between the germline ends. The CDR3 has 12 residues. The CDR3 spells CSVAAGTYEQYF. Written as DNA, the CDR3 is TGCAGCGTTGCGGCCGGAACCTACGAGCAGTACTTC.

The J gene is TRBJ2-1, the V gene TRBV11-2, with TRBD2 matching 13 bases. V was pared by 6 bases and J by 8 bases, with 13 bases of the junction left unmatched. CDR1 is SGHAT and CDR2 is FQNNGV in the germline V gene. The CDR3 is 17 residues long. DNA of the CDR3: TGTGCCAGCAGTCAGACTCCCCGGACTAGCGGGAGTGATGAGCAGTTCTTC. It is translated as CASSQTPRTSGSDEQFF.

The gene calls are TRBV12-3 or TRBV12-4 and TRBJ1-2, with 8 bases fitting TRBD1. V shed 0 bases and J 4 bases; nucleotides not matched to a gene: 4. The length of the CDR3 is 15 residues. CDR3 loop: CASSLAPGTGYGYTF. DNA for the CDR3: TGTGCCAGCAGTTTAGCACCCGGGACAGGCTATGGCTACACCTTC.

This clonotype was observed a handful of times. The V and J genes are TRBV30 and TRBJ2-7; 12 nucleotides match TRBD1. This CDR3 has 15 amino acids. The V segment lost 4 bases and the J segment 5 bases; nucleotides outside the gene matches: 9. Per the germline V gene, CDR1 is GTSNPN and CDR2 is SVGIG (reference sequence). CDR3 sequence reads: CAWMIPGTGGNEQYF. The DNA of the CDR3 is TGTGCCTGGATGATTCCCGGGACAGGGGGCAACGAGCAGTACTTC. Supplemented by reference TRBV30 and TRBJ2-7, the full variable domain reads SQTIHQWPATLVQPVGSPLSLECTVEGTSNPNLYWYRQAAGRGLQLLFYSVGIGQISSEVPQNLSASRPQDRQFILSSKKLLLSDSGFYLCAWMIPGTGGNEQYFGPGTRLTVT.

This clonotype was seen only a few times. The CDR3 region is CASSLRGADIQYF. The CDR3, as DNA: TGTGCCAGCAGCTTAAGGGGGGCAGACATTCAGTACTTC. The V gene is TRBV7-2, the J gene TRBJ2-4, with D perhaps assigned TRBD1 or TRBD2 (6 bases each). The V and J ends lost 2 bases and 8 bases respectively, with 10 bases between them. The germline V gene has CDR1 SGHTA and CDR2 FQGNSA. The length of the CDR3 is 13 residues.

The chain carries TRBV6-6 and TRBJ2-1, with 7 bases fitting TRBD1. J was trimmed by 5 bases and V by 5 bases; bases with no gene match: 12. There are 16 residues in the CDR3. Germline V CDR1 and CDR2: MNHNY, SVGAGI (reference sequence). The CDR3 here is CASSGVQGKIDNEQFF. The CDR3 bases are TGTGCCAGCAGTGGGGTACAGGGGAAGATTGACAATGAGCAGTTCTTC.

The V and J genes are TRBV2 and TRBJ2-3; 9 bases fit TRBD2. The CDR3 loop spans 16 amino acids. V dropped 0 bases and J dropped 6; count of bases not matched to a gene: 7. CDR1 is SNHLY and CDR2 is FYNNEI in the germline V gene. The CDR3 loop is CASSEAPRGGQDTQYF. The CDR3 DNA sequence: TGTGCCAGCAGTGAAGCCCCGCGGGGGGGCCAGGATACGCAGTATTTT.

This chain uses TRBV7-2 with TRBJ2-3; D gene uncertain. This CDR3 has 14 residues. V lost 5 bases and J lost 6, with 15 bases in between. The V gene's germline CDR1 is SGHTA and CDR2 FQGNSA. The CDR3 DNA reads as TGTGCCAGCAGCCGGCCGGAAAGGGCGGATACGCAGTATTTT. The encoded protein is CASSRPERADTQYF.

In its sample, this clonotype was seen many times. The rearrangement joins TRBV13 to TRBJ2-7, with D unresolved. The CDR3 runs 14 residues. Per germline, CDR1 PRHDT and CDR2 FYEKMQ (reference sequence). V lost 1 base and J lost 7, with 14 bases in between. CDR3 coding DNA: TGTGCCAGCAGCTTAGTAGCAGGATCTCGGGAGCAGTACTTC. Protein: CASSLVAGSREQYF.

This chain uses TRBV20-1 with TRBJ1-2; D is perhaps TRBD1 (5 bases). The CDR3 extends over 12 amino acids. Germline assignment: CDR1 DFQATT and CDR2 SNEGSKA (reference sequence). V was clipped by 7 bases and J by 7 bases, with 16 bases between them. CDR3 nucleotides: TGCAGTGAGAGGCCTCCGGGGCCTGGCTACACCTTC. The encoded protein is CSERPPGPGYTF.

CDR3 sequence (DNA): TGTGCCAGCTCACCGGGACTAGCGGGAATTACAGGAGATGAGCAGTTCTTC. Protein product: CASSPGLAGITGDEQFF. The chain carries TRBV18 and TRBJ2-1, with 13 bases that match TRBD2. The CDR3 spans 17 residues. Per germline, CDR1 KGHSH and CDR2 LQKENI. Trimming cost V 3 bases and J 8 bases; bases outside gene matches: 10. The full variable domain, with the rest looked up from reference TRBV18 and TRBJ2-1, is NAGVMQNPRHLVRRRGQEARLRCSPMKGHSHVYWYRQLPEEGLKFMVYLQKENIIDESGMPKERFSAEFPKEGPSILRIQQVVRGDSAAYFCASSPGLAGITGDEQFFGPGTRLTVL.

This clonotype has just a few counts. The chain couples TRBV20-1 to TRBJ2-3; the match to TRBD1 covers 7 bases. The CDR3 covers 17 residues. CDR1 is DFQATT, CDR2 SNEGSKA, per germline (reference sequence). The V gene end was trimmed by 6 bases and the J gene end by 0 bases; junction bases not matched to a gene: 15. The CDR3 sequence is CSARTTTGETSTDTQYF. CDR3 DNA: TGCAGTGCCAGAACGACTACAGGGGAGACTAGCACAGATACGCAGTATTTT.

This chain uses TRBV5-5 with TRBJ2-3; 10 bases align to TRBD1. With V trimmed by 4 bases and J by 2 bases, 4 bases remained unmatched. Germline lookup yields CDR1 SGHKS and CDR2 YYEKEE (reference sequence). This CDR3 has 15 amino acids. Here the CDR3 reads CASSHDRGLTDTQYF. DNA for the CDR3: TGTGCCAGCAGCCACGACAGGGGGCTCACAGATACGCAGTATTTT.

The V and J genes are TRBV9 and TRBJ2-6; no definite D call. The CDR3 length is 15 residues. Looked up from germline, CDR1 is SGDLS and CDR2 is YYNGEE. The V end was cut by 3 bases, the J end by 2 bases, with 9 bases between. The CDR3 nucleotides are TGTGCCAGCAGCGCCGTGGGTACTGGGGCCAACGTCCTGACTTTC. Encoded protein: CASSAVGTGANVLTF. The full variable domain, completed using reference TRBV9 and TRBJ2-6, is DSGVTQTPKHLITATGQRVTLRCSPRSGDLSVYWYQQSLDQGLQFLIQYYNGEERAKGNILERFSAQQFPDLHSELNLSSLELGDSALYFCASSAVGTGANVLTFGAGSRLTVL.

This clonotype was picked up many times. The chain uses TRBV7-9 and TRBJ2-2; unclear D gene. CDR3 length equals 12 residues. Germline CDR1 reads SEHNR; CDR2 reads FQNEAQ (reference sequence). Trimming left V 2 bases short and J 5 bases short, with 3 bases between. CDR3 bases: TGTGCCAGCAGCTTACGGACCGGGGAGCTGTTTTTT. It translates to CASSLRTGELFF.

This chain uses TRBV6-5 with TRBJ1-6; tentatively, D is TRBD1 (5 bases). The germline V gene encodes CDR1 MNHEY and CDR2 SVGAGI. The CDR3 runs to 15 residues. V lost 2 bases to trimming and J lost 10 bases, with 15 bases between them. This CDR3 is CASSYNTGLGSPLHF. CDR3 nucleotides: TGTGCCAGCAGTTACAACACAGGTCTTGGCTCACCCCTCCACTTT.

A few counts support this clonotype. The V and J genes are TRBV6-1 and TRBJ1-5; perhaps TRBD1 as D (6 bases). The V gene's germline CDR1 is MNHNS and CDR2 SASEGT. CDR3 size: 15 residues. V shed 6 bases and J shed 3 bases, with 15 bases lying between them. The CDR3 here is CASSLAGGANQPQHF. The CDR3 DNA reads as TGTGCCAGCAGCCTCGCTGGGGGGGCCAATCAGCCCCAGCATTTT.